A selection of T cell receptor beta chains follows, all from one sample in a study of memory CD4+ T cells and cytomegalovirus serostatus. Produced via immunoSEQ multiplex PCR; TCRdb's table is partial and in-frame only. The data show around 38,000 clones, with about 79% seen just once and roughly 6.5% held by the top ten. The sequencing sample was made of memory CD4+ T cells from blood. The receptors shown here come from an adult in good health and CMV-seronegative. Each CDR3 is given with its conserved first and last residue. D genes are given only for firm matches. Clone size is shown for a subset of rows, as once, few, many or a class of expanded clone.

V	D	size	J	DNA	CDR3
TRBV30	TRBD1	.	TRBJ2-7	TGTGCCTGGAGAGACAGGGACTACGAGCAGTACTTC	CAWRDRDYEQYF
TRBV5-1	.	few	TRBJ2-2	TGCGCCAGCAGCTTGGACAGACGGGGGGAGCTGTTTTTT	CASSLDRRGELFF
TRBV5-6	TRBD2	.	TRBJ2-7	TGTGCCAGCAGCTCACCGGGACTAGCGGCCTACGAGCAGTACTTC	CASSSPGLAAYEQYF
TRBV2	TRBD1	.	TRBJ1-2	TGTGCCAGCACGGTGGGACAGAACTATGGCTACACCTTC	CASTVGQNYGYTF
TRBV4-3	.	.	TRBJ2-2	TGCGCCAGCAGCCAAGATCGAAGTTTTTCGTCCGTTTACACCGGGGAGCTGTTTTTT	CASSQDRSFSSVYTGELFF
TRBV28	TRBD2	.	TRBJ2-3	TGTGCCAGCAGCCCTACTAGCGGGAGGGCCCGAGGCACAGATACGCAGTATTTT	CASSPTSGRARGTDTQYF
TRBV6-1	.	.	TRBJ2-3	TGTGCCGTCCCGGACCGGAGGACGACCAAAGATACGCAGTATTTT	CAVPDRRTTKDTQYF
TRBV5-1	.	.	TRBJ2-5	TGCGCCAGCAGCTCGGGGGGACAGATCCAAGAGACCCAGTACTTC	CASSSGGQIQETQYF
TRBV27	.	.	TRBJ2-3	TGTGCCAGCAGTTTAGGGGCAGGGCGTGGCACAGATACGCAGTATTTT	CASSLGAGRGTDTQYF
TRBV7-2	TRBD1	.	TRBJ2-7	TGTGCCAGCAGCGGTCGACAGGGTCAGGGGTACGAGCAGTACTTC	CASSGRQGQGYEQYF
TRBV4-2	.	few	TRBJ1-1	TGTGCCAGCAGCCCCCACGGTGGACAGCCGAACACTGAAGCTTTCTTT	CASSPHGGQPNTEAFF
TRBV4-3	TRBD1	.	TRBJ2-7	TGCGCCAGCAGCCAAGAGGCTGGCCGGGGACAGGGAATCTACGAGCAGTACTTC	CASSQEAGRGQGIYEQYF
TRBV9	.	.	TRBJ1-2	TGTGCCAGCAGCGACCCCTTTTTACTGGCCGGCTGGAGACGGGACTATGGCTACACCTTC	CASSDPFLLAGWRRDYGYTF
TRBV19	.	.	TRBJ2-3	TGTGCCAGTAGGACGACAGCGAGAACAGATACGCAGTATTTT	CASRTTARTDTQYF
TRBV4-1	TRBD1	.	TRBJ2-1	TGCGCCAGCAGCCAAGGTCTCCGGGACAGGGTGGATTATGAGCAGTTCTTC	CASSQGLRDRVDYEQFF
TRBV6-6	.	.	TRBJ2-6	TGTGCCAGCAGCAAAGCTCGGGCTGGGGCCAACGTCCTGACTTTC	CASSKARAGANVLTF
TRBV7-2	TRBD1	.	TRBJ1-2	TGTGCCAGCAGCAACTCGGGACAGGGGAGAGTCTATGGCTACACCTTC	CASSNSGQGRVYGYTF
TRBV25-1	TRBD2	.	TRBJ2-2	TGTGCCAGCAGAGGGCCTAGCGGGGCGGCCGGGGAGCTGTTTTTT	CASRGPSGAAGELFF
TRBV30	.	.	TRBJ1-4	TGTGCCTGGAGTCTCGGGTGGTCGGGAGGTAATGAAAAACTGTTTTTT	CAWSLGWSGGNEKLFF
TRBV15	.	once	TRBJ2-7	TGTGCCACCAGCAGAGATCTGGGCAGCTACGAGCAGTACTTC	CATSRDLGSYEQYF
TRBV28	TRBD1	.	TRBJ2-3	TGTGCCAGCACTCGATCGACAGGGTTCACAGATACGCAGTATTTT	CASTRSTGFTDTQYF
TRBV10-1	.	.	TRBJ2-7	TGCGCCAGCAGTGGAGGGGGGGGCTACGAGCAGTACTTC	CASSGGGGYEQYF
TRBV11-2	.	.	TRBJ2-1	TGTGCCAGCAGCCCTTCGAGCCTCTACAATGAGCAGTTCTTC	CASSPSSLYNEQFF
TRBV19	.	few	TRBJ1-1	TGTGCCAGTAGCCGGACGGGGAACACTGAAGCTTTCTTT	CASSRTGNTEAFF
TRBV5-6	.	once	TRBJ1-3	TGTGCCAGCAGCTTAGGGGGAGAGGGCTCTGGAAACACCATATATTTT	CASSLGGEGSGNTIYF
TRBV14	.	.	TRBJ1-3	TGTGCCAGCAGCCCCCTCACAGGGACAGGAAACACCATATATTTT	CASSPLTGTGNTIYF
TRBV23-1	.	.	TRBJ2-1	TGCGCCAGCAGTCAAAAGGGGACGGAGGATGAGCAGTTCTTC	CASSQKGTEDEQFF